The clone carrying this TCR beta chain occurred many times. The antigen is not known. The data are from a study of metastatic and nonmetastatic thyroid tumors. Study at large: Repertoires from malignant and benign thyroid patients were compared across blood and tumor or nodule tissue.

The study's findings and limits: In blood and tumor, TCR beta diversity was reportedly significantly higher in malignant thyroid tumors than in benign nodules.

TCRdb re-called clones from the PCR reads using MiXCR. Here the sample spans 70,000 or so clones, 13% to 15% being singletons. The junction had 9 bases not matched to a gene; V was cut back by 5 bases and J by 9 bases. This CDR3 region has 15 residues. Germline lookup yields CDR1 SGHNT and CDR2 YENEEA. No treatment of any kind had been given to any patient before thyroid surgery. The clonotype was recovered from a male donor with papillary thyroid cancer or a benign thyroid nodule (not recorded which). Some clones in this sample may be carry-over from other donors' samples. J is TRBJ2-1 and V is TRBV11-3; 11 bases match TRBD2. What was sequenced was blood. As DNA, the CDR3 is TGTGCCAGCAGCCTGACACTAGCGGGAGCATCTGAGCAGTTCTTC. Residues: CASSLTLAGASEQFF.